This TCR beta chain was documented in a study of blood T cell repertoires in COVID-19. Looked up from germline, CDR1 is SGHRS and CDR2 is YFSETQ. The CDR3 has 13 amino acids. J was trimmed by 7 bases and V by 4 bases; bases with no gene match: 4. Using immunoSEQ multiplex PCR, the repertoire was profiled, and TCRdb retains in-frame clones only, with some absent. The sample holds about 480,000 clones, about 88% seen once. The sequencing sample was made of PBMCs or T cells enriched from blood (not recorded which). The origin of this receptor is a woman aged 55-70 years who had recovered from COVID-19. The chain links TRBV5-1 to TRBJ1-4; TRBD1 agrees at 7 bases. Here the CDR3 DNA reads TGCGCCAGCAGCGACAGGGTCGGTGAAAAACTGTTTTTT. Amino acid sequence: CASSDRVGEKLFF.